The rows below give T cell receptor beta chains drawn from one sample of a study of blood T cell repertoires in COVID-19. The protocol was immunoSEQ multiplex PCR, while the TCRdb copy is restricted to in-frame clones and leaves out a portion. The table has 200,000 to 300,000 clones, approximately 80% seen once. What was sequenced was peripheral blood. All receptors derive from a human donor in a cohort sampled during active COVID-19. The CDR3 runs from the conserved cysteine through the conserved F or W. D genes are given only for firm matches. Expanded clones are given a class, and other clones once, few, many or no size at all.

V gene: TRBV10-2; D gene: .; clone size: once; J gene: TRBJ1-2; CDR3 DNA: TGCGCCAGCAAGGGAGACAGGAGCATTGGCTACACCTTC; CDR3 protein: CASKGDRSIGYTF
V gene: TRBV9; D gene: .; clone size: .; J gene: TRBJ2-5; CDR3 DNA: TGTGCCAGCAGCGATGCGCGGGACCCCCTTTTCCAGTACTTC; CDR3 protein: CASSDARDPLFQYF
V gene: TRBV28; D gene: TRBD1; clone size: .; J gene: TRBJ1-3; CDR3 DNA: TGTGCCAGCAGTGGACAGGGCAGAAACACCATATATTTT; CDR3 protein: CASSGQGRNTIYF
V gene: TRBV6-5; D gene: TRBD1; clone size: .; J gene: TRBJ1-2; CDR3 DNA: TGTGCCAGCAGTTACTCACGGACAGGGGGCGGCTATGGCTACACCTTC; CDR3 protein: CASSYSRTGGGYGYTF
V gene: TRBV11-2; D gene: TRBD2; clone size: .; J gene: TRBJ2-3; CDR3 DNA: TGTGCCAGCAGCTTCTTTGCCGGGAGGAGCACAGATACGCAGTATTTT; CDR3 protein: CASSFFAGRSTDTQYF
V gene: TRBV14; D gene: TRBD1; clone size: .; J gene: TRBJ1-2; CDR3 DNA: TGTGCCAGCAGTCCAAGACAGGACAGGTCGTGGGGCTACACCTTC; CDR3 protein: CASSPRQDRSWGYTF
V gene: TRBV7-2; D gene: .; clone size: once; J gene: TRBJ2-7; CDR3 DNA: TGTGCCAGCAGCTTAACAGCCATCCACTACGAGCAGTACTTC; CDR3 protein: CASSLTAIHYEQYF
V gene: TRBV5-1; D gene: .; clone size: .; J gene: TRBJ1-1; CDR3 DNA: TGCGCCAGCAGCTTTCAGGGGACGAACACTGAAGCTTTCTTT; CDR3 protein: CASSFQGTNTEAFF
V gene: TRBV9; D gene: TRBD2; clone size: .; J gene: TRBJ2-2; CDR3 DNA: TGTGCCAGCAGCGTTAGCGGGAGGGCCGGGGAGCTGTTTTTT; CDR3 protein: CASSVSGRAGELFF
V gene: TRBV18; D gene: .; clone size: few; J gene: TRBJ1-1; CDR3 DNA: TGTGCCAGCTCAACCTTACAGGAGACTGAAGCTTTCTTT; CDR3 protein: CASSTLQETEAFF
V gene: TRBV5-1; D gene: .; clone size: .; J gene: TRBJ2-7; CDR3 DNA: TGCGCCAGCAGCAGATTCTACGATAGTACCTACGAGCAGTACTTC; CDR3 protein: CASSRFYDSTYEQYF
V gene: TRBV16; D gene: TRBD1; clone size: .; J gene: TRBJ2-1; CDR3 DNA: TGTGCCAGCAGCCGGACAGGGCGATACAATGAGCAGTTCTTC; CDR3 protein: CASSRTGRYNEQFF
V gene: TRBV7-8; D gene: .; clone size: .; J gene: TRBJ2-7; CDR3 DNA: TGTGCCAGCAGCTTTGAGGGATACGAGCAGTACTTC; CDR3 protein: CASSFEGYEQYF
V gene: TRBV9; D gene: .; clone size: .; J gene: TRBJ1-3; CDR3 DNA: TGTGCCAGCAGCGCGGACAGTTTCGCAAACACCATATATTTT; CDR3 protein: CASSADSFANTIYF
V gene: TRBV6-5; D gene: .; clone size: .; J gene: TRBJ1-6; CDR3 DNA: TGTGCCAGCAGTTACTCGGTCTTGTTACCAGATTCACCCCTCCACTTT; CDR3 protein: CASSYSVLLPDSPLHF
V gene: TRBV2; D gene: TRBD2; clone size: .; J gene: TRBJ2-1; CDR3 DNA: TGTGCCAGCAGTCAGCCCTCGGGGGGGGGCGCGACTAGCGGGAACTCCTACAATGAGCAGTTCTTC; CDR3 protein: CASSQPSGGGATSGNSYNEQFF
V gene: TRBV18; D gene: TRBD1; clone size: .; J gene: TRBJ2-3; CDR3 DNA: TGTGCCAGCTCACCCCAGACAGGGCTAACAGATACGCAGTATTTT; CDR3 protein: CASSPQTGLTDTQYF
V gene: TRBV11-2; D gene: .; clone size: .; J gene: TRBJ2-7; CDR3 DNA: TGTGCCAGCAGCTTACACTACGAGCAGTACTTC; CDR3 protein: CASSLHYEQYF
V gene: TRBV10-2; D gene: TRBD2; clone size: .; J gene: TRBJ2-1; CDR3 DNA: TGCGCCAGCAACAGAGCGGGGGGACGAGACAATGAGCAGTTCTTC; CDR3 protein: CASNRAGGRDNEQFF
V gene: TRBV2; D gene: TRBD1; clone size: .; J gene: TRBJ1-4; CDR3 DNA: TGTGCCAGCAGTCCCAGACAGGGGACTAATGAAAAACTGTTTTTT; CDR3 protein: CASSPRQGTNEKLFF
V gene: TRBV5-6; D gene: .; clone size: .; J gene: TRBJ2-1; CDR3 DNA: TGTGCCAGCAGCTCCACTGGACAGAGCTCCTACAATGAGCAGTTCTTC; CDR3 protein: CASSSTGQSSYNEQFF
V gene: TRBV6-6; D gene: TRBD1; clone size: .; J gene: TRBJ1-2; CDR3 DNA: TGTGCCAGCAGCCCCCGGGACAGGGGGAACTATGGCTACACCTTC; CDR3 protein: CASSPRDRGNYGYTF